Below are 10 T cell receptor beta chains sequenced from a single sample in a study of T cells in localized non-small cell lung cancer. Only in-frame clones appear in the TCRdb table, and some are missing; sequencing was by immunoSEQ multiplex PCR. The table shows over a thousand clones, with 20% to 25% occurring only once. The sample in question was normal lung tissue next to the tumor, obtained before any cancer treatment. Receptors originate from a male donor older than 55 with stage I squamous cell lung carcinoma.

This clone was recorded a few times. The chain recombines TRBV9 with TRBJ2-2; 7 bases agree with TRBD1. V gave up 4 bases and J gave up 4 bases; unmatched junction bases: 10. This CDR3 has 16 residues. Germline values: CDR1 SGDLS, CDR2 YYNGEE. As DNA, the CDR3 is TGTGCCAGCAGCCCGTCGGGGACAGAAGTCACCGGGGAGCTGTTTTTT. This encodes CASSPSGTEVTGELFF.

This CDR3 reads CASSYREPADIQYF. CDR3 coding DNA: TGTGCCAGCTCCTACAGGGAACCGGCGGACATTCAGTACTTC. The chain is built from TRBV18 and TRBJ2-4, with D perhaps matching TRBD1 (6 bases). CDR3 size: 14 residues. The V gene lost 6 bases and the J gene lost 8 bases, with 17 bases spanning the gap. Looked up from germline, CDR1 is KGHSH and CDR2 is LQKENI.

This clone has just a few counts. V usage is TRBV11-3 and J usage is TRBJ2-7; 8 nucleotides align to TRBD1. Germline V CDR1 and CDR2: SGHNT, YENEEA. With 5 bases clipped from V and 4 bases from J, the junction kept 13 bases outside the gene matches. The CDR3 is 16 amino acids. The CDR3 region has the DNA TGTGCCAGCAGCCCACGGACCGGACAGGGTGTGTACGAGCAGTACTTC. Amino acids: CASSPRTGQGVYEQYF. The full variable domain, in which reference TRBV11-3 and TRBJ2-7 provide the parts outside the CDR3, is EAGVVQSPRYKIIEKKQPVAFWCNPISGHNTLYWYLQNLGQGPELLIRYENEEAVDDSQLPKDRFSAERLKGVDSTLKIQPAELGDSAVYLCASSPRTGQGVYEQYFGPGTRLTVT.

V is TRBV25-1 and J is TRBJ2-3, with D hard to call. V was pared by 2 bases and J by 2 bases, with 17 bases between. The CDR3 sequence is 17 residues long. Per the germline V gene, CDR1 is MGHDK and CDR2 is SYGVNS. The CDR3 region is CASSESFLESTTDTQYF. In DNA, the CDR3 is TGTGCCAGCAGTGAAAGCTTCCTTGAGAGCACCACAGATACGCAGTATTTT.

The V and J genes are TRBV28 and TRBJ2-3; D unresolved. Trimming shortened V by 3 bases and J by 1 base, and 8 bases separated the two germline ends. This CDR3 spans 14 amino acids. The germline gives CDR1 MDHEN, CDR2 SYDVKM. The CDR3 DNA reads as TGTGCCAGCAGTTTTAGTAGCCGCACAGATACGCAGTATTTT. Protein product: CASSFSSRTDTQYF.

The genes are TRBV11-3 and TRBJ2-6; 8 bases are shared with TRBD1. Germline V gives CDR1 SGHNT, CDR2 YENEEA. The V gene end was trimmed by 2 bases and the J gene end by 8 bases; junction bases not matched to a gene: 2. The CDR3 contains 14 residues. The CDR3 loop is CASSLTGGTNVLTF. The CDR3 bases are TGTGCCAGCAGCTTAACAGGGGGGACCAACGTCCTGACTTTC. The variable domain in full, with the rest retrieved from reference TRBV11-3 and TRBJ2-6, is EAGVVQSPRYKIIEKKQPVAFWCNPISGHNTLYWYLQNLGQGPELLIRYENEEAVDDSQLPKDRFSAERLKGVDSTLKIQPAELGDSAVYLCASSLTGGTNVLTFGAGSRLTVL.

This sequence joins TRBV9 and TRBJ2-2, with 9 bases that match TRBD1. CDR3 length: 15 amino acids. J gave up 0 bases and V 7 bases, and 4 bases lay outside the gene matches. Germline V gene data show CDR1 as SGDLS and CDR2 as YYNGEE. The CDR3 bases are TGTGCCAGCCAACGGGACAGGGCGAACACCGGGGAGCTGTTTTTT. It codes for CASQRDRANTGELFF.

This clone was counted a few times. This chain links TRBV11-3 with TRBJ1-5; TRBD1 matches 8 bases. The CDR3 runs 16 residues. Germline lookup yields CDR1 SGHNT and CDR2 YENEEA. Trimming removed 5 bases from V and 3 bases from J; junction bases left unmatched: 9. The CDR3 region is CASSNYHQGANQPQHF. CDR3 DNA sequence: TGTGCCAGCAGCAATTACCATCAGGGGGCCAATCAGCCCCAGCATTTT.

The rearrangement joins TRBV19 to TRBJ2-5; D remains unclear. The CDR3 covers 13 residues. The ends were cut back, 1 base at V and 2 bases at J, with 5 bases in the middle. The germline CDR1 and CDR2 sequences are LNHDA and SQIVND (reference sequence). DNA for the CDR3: TGTGCCAGTAGTATAGGCATTCAAGAGACCCAGTACTTC. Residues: CASSIGIQETQYF.

The CDR3, as DNA: TGTGCCAGCAAGTCACTAGCGGGGACTAATGAGCAGTTCTTC. Protein: CASKSLAGTNEQFF. The chain is built from TRBV6-8 and TRBJ2-1; TRBD2 matches 10 bases. The CDR3 is 14 residues long. The germline gives CDR1 MNHGY, CDR2 SAAAGT. With V trimmed by 7 bases and J by 7 bases, 7 bases remained unmatched.